Below are 9 T cell receptor beta chains sequenced from a single sample in a study of blood T cell repertoires in COVID-19. Assay: immunoSEQ multiplex PCR; the TCRdb copy retains only in-frame clones and omits some. The sample lists almost 300,000 clones, 85% to 90% occurring once. Sample: peripheral blood. The receptors were gathered from a woman aged 25 to 39 with COVID-19, enrolled during active disease.

Of note for this clone: One end of the junction is discordant with germline, which a read error may explain. This sequence joins TRBV6-6 and TRBJ2-1; 11 bases map to TRBD2. This CDR3 is 13 amino acids long. The germline V gene encodes CDR1 MNHNY and CDR2 SVGAGI (reference sequence). The chain's CDR3 is CASSIIAGGNSVF. The CDR3 region has the DNA TGTGCCAGCAGTATAATAGCGGGGGGGAATTCGGTCTTC.

The CDR3 loop reads CASSHYRGRDLNSPLHF. The CDR3 DNA follows: TGTGCCAGCTCTCACTATCGTGGCAGGGATCTTAATTCACCCCTCCACTTT. The chain employs TRBV18 and TRBJ1-6; the D gene is possibly TRBD1 (5 bases). The CDR3 length is 17 residues. Trimming left V 6 bases short and J 6 bases short, with 21 bases between. Per germline, CDR1 KGHSH and CDR2 LQKENI.

The chain has TRBV6-5 and TRBJ2-1; 8 bases fit TRBD1. The CDR3 spans 14 residues. The germline CDR1 and CDR2 sequences are MNHEY and SVGAGI. Trimming cost V 6 bases and J 1 base; bases outside gene matches: 2. Here the CDR3 reads CASSRTGSYNEQFF. The CDR3 DNA reads TGTGCCAGCAGCCGGACAGGGTCCTACAATGAGCAGTTCTTC.

The V and J genes are TRBV30 and TRBJ2-5, with 8 positions matching TRBD2. The CDR3 covers 14 residues. J lost 11 bases, V lost 2 bases, and 13 bases had no gene match. Germline assignment: CDR1 GTSNPN and CDR2 SVGIG (reference sequence). The CDR3 loop reads CAWSLLSAGGGQYF. In DNA form, the CDR3 reads TGTGCCTGGAGTCTTCTCTCGGCGGGGGGAGGTCAGTACTTC.

This chain links TRBV19 with TRBJ2-5; D is uncertain. The CDR3 length is 15 residues. Germline CDR1 LNHDA, CDR2 SQIVND (reference sequence). V was cut by 5 bases and J by 5 bases, with 18 bases left in between. The CDR3 DNA reads TGTGCCAGTAGTTTCTTCGTCGACAATGCGGAGACCCAGTACTTC. It specifies CASSFFVDNAETQYF.

The rearrangement uses TRBV3-1 (or the pseudogene TRBV3-2) and TRBJ1-1, with 8 bases aligning to TRBD1. V lost 0 bases and J lost 8; bases outside the gene matches: 5. Germline V gene data show CDR1 as LGHDT and CDR2 as YNNKEL (reference sequence). This CDR3 comprises 14 residues. This CDR3 reads CASSQEGTGGEAFF. DNA for the CDR3: TGTGCCAGCAGCCAAGAAGGGACAGGCGGGGAAGCTTTCTTT.

The chain links TRBV7-9 to TRBJ2-1, with 12 bases aligning to TRBD2. CDR1 is SEHNR and CDR2 is FQNEAQ in the germline V gene (reference sequence). This CDR3 is built from 15 residues. V trimming: 1 base; J trimming: 5 bases; junction bases outside the gene matches: 0. CDR3 residues: CASSLGTSGDNEQFF. The CDR3 bases are TGTGCCAGCAGCTTAGGGACTAGCGGGGACAATGAGCAGTTCTTC.

This chain connects TRBV7-9 to TRBJ1-6; 7 bases map to TRBD1. CDR3 length: 18 amino acids. Germline CDR1 is SEHNR and CDR2 is FQNEAQ (reference sequence). Unmatched junction bases numbered 19, after V lost 2 bases and J lost 12 bases. In DNA, the CDR3 is TGTGCCAGCAGCTTATTCACCACAGGGGCCTCACCAGGTGGACCCCTCCACTTT. This gives the protein CASSLFTTGASPGGPLHF.

This clone was seen only once. J is TRBJ1-6 and V is TRBV5-6; D possibly corresponds to TRBD1 (5 bases). V was shortened by 2 bases and J by 8 bases, with 14 bases between the two germline ends. The germline V gene encodes CDR1 SGHDT and CDR2 YYEEEE. CDR3 length equals 15 residues. As DNA, the CDR3 is TGTGCCAGCAGCTTACCCCAGGGTAATGATTCACCCCTCCACTTT. Translating gives CASSLPQGNDSPLHF.